Described below is a single T cell receptor (beta chain) sequence and its context. These data originate in a study of blood T cell repertoires in COVID-19. Study information: Italy, Spain and the United States were the sources of the convalescent and acute COVID-19 samples. Nucleic acid was either cDNA or gDNA, and it came from T cells, B-cell-depleted T cells, or PBMCs.

The CDR3 is 20 residues long. The V gene's germline CDR1 is SGHNT and CDR2 YENEEA. The V gene end was trimmed by 0 bases and the J gene end by 4 bases; junction bases not matched to a gene: 17. Original data processing: Reference gene primer amplification yielded estimated nucleated cell counts. The method was immunoSEQ multiplex PCR; TCRdb's version includes in-frame clones alone and lacks a portion of them. V, J and clone size were drawn from that table, and D and trimming were deduced from the DNA. The table records some 66,000 clones, approximately 82% of them present only once. The receptor was derived from a man aged 55 to 69 with acute or convalescent COVID-19. Source material: peripheral blood. The V and J genes are TRBV11-3 and TRBJ2-1; TRBD2 agrees at 8 bases. CDR3 in amino acids: CASSLERRGGRAIFYNEQFF. The CDR3 coding sequence is TGTGCCAGCAGCTTAGAGCGTCGGGGGGGCCGAGCCATTTTTTACAATGAGCAGTTCTTC.